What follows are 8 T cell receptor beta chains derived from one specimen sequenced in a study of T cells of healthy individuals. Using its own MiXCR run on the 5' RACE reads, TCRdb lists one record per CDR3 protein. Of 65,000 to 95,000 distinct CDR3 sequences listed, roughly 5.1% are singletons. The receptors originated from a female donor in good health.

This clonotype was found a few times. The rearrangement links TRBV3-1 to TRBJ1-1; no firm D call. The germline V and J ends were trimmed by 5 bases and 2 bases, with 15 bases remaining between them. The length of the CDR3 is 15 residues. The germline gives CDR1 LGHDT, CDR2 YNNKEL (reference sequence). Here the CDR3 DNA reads TGTGCCAGCAGCGAACGCCAAGAAACTAACACTGAAGCTTTCTTT. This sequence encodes CASSERQETNTEAFF.

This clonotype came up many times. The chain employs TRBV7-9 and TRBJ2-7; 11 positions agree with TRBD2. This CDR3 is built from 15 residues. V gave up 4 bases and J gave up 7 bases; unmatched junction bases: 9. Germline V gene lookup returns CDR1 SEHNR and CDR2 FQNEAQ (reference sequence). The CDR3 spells CASSSVTSGSDEQYF. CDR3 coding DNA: TGTGCCAGCAGCTCCGTTACTAGCGGGAGTGATGAGCAGTACTTC. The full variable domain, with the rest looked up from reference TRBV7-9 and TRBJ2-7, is DTGVSQNPRHKITKRGQNVTFRCDPISEHNRLYWYRQTLGQGPEFLTYFQNEAQLEKSRLLSDRFSAERPKGSFSTLEIQRTEQGDSAMYLCASSSVTSGSDEQYFGPGTRLTVT.

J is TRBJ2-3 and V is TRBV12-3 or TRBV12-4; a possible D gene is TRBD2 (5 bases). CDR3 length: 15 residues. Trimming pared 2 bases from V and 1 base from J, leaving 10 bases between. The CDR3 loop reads CASSLIEEGTDTQYF. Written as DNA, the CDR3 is TGTGCCAGCAGTTTAATTGAGGAGGGCACAGATACGCAGTATTTT.

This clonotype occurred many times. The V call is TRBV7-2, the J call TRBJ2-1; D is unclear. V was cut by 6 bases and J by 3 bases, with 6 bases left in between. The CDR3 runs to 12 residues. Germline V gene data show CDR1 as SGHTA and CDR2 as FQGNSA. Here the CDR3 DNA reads TGTGCCAGCAGGATGAACTACAATGAGCAGTTCTTC. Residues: CASRMNYNEQFF.

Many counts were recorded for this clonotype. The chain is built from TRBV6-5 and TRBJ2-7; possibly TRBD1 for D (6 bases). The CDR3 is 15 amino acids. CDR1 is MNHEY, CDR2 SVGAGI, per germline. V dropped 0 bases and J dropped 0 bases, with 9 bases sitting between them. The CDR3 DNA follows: TGTGCCAGCAGTTACTCTGGGGACACCTCCTACGAGCAGTACTTC. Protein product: CASSYSGDTSYEQYF.

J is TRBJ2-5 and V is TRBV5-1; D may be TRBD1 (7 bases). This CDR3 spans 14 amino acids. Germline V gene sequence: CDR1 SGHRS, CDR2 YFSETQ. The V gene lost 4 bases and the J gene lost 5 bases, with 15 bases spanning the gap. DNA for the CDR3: TGCGCCAGCAGCCTATGGGACAGCGGGGAGACCCAGTACTTC. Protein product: CASSLWDSGETQYF.

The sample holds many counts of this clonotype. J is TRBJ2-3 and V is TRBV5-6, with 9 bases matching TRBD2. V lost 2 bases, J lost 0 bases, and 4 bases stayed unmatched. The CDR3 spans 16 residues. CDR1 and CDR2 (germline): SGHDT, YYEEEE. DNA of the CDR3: TGTGCCAGCAGCTTCGGACTAGCGATGAGCACAGATACGCAGTATTTT. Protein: CASSFGLAMSTDTQYF.

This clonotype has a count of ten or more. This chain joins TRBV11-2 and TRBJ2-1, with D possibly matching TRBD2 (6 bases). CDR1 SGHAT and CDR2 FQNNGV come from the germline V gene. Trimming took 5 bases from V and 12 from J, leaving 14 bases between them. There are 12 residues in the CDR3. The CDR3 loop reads CASSTPERAQFF. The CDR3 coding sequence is TGTGCCAGCAGCACACCGGAGCGGGCGCAGTTCTTC.